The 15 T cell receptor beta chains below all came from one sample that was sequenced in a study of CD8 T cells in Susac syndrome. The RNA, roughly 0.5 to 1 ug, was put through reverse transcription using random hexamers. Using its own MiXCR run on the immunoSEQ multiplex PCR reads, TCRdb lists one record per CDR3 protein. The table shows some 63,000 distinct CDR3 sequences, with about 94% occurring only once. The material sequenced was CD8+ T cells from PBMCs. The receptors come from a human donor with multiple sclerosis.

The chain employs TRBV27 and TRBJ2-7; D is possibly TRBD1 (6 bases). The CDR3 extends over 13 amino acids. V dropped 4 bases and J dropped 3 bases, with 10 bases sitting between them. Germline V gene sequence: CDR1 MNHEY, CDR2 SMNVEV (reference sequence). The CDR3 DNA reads TGTGCCAGCAGTTGGGACACTAGCTACGAGCAGTACTTC. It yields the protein CASSWDTSYEQYF.

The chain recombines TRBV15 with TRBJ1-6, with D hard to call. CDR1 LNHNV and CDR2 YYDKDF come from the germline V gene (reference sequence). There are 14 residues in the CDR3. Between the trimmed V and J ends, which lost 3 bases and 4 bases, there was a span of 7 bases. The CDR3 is CATSSGRYNSPLHF. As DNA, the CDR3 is TGTGCCACCAGCAGCGGACGGTATAATTCACCCCTCCACTTT.

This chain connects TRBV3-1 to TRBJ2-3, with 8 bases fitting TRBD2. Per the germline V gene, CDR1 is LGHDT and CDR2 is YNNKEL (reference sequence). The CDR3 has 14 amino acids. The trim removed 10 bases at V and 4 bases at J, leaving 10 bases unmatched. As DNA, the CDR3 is TGTGCCACCCCTCCGGGACTAGTCTCAGATACGCAGTATTTT. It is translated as CATPPGLVSDTQYF.

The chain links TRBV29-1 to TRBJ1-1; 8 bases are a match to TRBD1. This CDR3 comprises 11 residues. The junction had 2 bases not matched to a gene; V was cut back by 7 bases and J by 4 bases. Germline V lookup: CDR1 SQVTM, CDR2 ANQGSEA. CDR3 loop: CSGTGLTEAFF. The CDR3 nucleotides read TGCAGCGGGACAGGGCTCACTGAAGCTTTCTTT.

The CDR3 DNA is TGTGCCAGCAGTGAACTAGCGGGAGGGCAAGAGACCCAGTACTTC. Protein product: CASSELAGGQETQYF. This chain links TRBV6-1 with TRBJ2-5, with TRBD2 matching over 12 bases. CDR3 length equals 15 residues. J was trimmed by 2 bases and V by 2 bases; bases with no gene match: 0. Germline V gives CDR1 MNHNS, CDR2 SASEGT.

The chain's CDR3 is CASSLASETQYF. CDR3 bases: TGTGCCAGCAGCTTAGCCTCGGAGACCCAGTACTTC. The J gene is TRBJ2-5, the V gene TRBV7-8, with D uncertain. The CDR3 runs to 12 residues. The germline V and J ends were trimmed by 0 bases and 5 bases, with 4 bases remaining between them. Germline V gene data show CDR1 as SGHVS and CDR2 as FQNEAQ.

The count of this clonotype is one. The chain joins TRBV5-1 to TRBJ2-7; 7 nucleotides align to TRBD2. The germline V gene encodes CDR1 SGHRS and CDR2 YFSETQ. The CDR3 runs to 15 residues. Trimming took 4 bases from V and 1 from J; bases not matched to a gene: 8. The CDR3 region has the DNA TGCGCCAGCAGCCAGGGACTACTGGATTCCTACGAGCAGTACTTC. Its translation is CASSQGLLDSYEQYF.

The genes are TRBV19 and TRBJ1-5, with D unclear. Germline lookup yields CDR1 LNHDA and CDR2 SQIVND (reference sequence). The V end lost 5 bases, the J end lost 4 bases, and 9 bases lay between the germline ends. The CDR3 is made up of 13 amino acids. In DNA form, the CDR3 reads TGTGCCAGTAGTCGCAGAGAAAATCAGCCCCAGCATTTT. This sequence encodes CASSRRENQPQHF.

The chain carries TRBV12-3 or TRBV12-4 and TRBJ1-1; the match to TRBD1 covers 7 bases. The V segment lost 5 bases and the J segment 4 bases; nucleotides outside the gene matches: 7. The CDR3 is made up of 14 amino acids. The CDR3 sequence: CASSPTGMGTEAFF. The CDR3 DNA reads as TGTGCCAGCAGTCCGACAGGGATGGGCACTGAAGCTTTCTTT.

This CDR3 reads CASSSVGSGLLTDTQYF. In nucleotides, the CDR3 is TGTGCCAGCAGTTCCGTCGGGAGCGGGCTCCTCACAGATACGCAGTATTTT. The chain has TRBV6-5 and TRBJ2-3; possible D gene TRBD2, 6 bases. V was cut by 4 bases and J by 2 bases, with 19 bases left in between. The length of the CDR3 is 17 residues. From germline, CDR1 is MNHEY and CDR2 SVGAGI.

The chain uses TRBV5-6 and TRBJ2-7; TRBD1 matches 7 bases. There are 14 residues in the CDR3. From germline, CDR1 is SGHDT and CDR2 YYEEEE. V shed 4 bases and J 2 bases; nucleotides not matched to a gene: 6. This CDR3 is CASSLGDRAYEQYF. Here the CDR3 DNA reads TGTGCCAGCAGCCTAGGCGACAGGGCCTACGAGCAGTACTTC.

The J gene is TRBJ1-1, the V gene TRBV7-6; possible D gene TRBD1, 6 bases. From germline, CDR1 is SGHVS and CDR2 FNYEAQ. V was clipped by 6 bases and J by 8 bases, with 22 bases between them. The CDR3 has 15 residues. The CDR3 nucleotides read TGTGCCAGCAGTGCGGTGACAGGACCGAGTACGGAAGCTTTCTTT. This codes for CASSAVTGPSTEAFF.

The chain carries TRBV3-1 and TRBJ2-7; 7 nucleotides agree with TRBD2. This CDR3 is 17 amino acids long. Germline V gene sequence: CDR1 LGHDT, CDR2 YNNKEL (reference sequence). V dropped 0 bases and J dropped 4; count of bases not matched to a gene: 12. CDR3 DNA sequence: TGTGCCAGCAGCCAAGAAGTGTCGGGGGGAGCGGTTTACGAGCAGTACTTC. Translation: CASSQEVSGGAVYEQYF.

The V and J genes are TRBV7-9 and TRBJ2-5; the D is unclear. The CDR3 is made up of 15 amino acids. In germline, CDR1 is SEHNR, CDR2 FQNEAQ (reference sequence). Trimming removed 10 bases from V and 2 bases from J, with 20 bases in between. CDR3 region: CATQQAKTLQETQYF. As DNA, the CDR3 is TGTGCCACCCAACAAGCGAAGACACTACAAGAGACCCAGTACTTC.

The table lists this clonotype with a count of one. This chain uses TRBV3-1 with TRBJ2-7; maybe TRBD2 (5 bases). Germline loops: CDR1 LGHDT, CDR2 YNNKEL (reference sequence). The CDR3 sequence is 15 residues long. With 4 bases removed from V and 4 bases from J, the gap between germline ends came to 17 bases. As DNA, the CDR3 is TGTGCCAGCAGCCCGGGATCATTAAACGCGTACGAGCAGTACTTC. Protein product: CASSPGSLNAYEQYF.